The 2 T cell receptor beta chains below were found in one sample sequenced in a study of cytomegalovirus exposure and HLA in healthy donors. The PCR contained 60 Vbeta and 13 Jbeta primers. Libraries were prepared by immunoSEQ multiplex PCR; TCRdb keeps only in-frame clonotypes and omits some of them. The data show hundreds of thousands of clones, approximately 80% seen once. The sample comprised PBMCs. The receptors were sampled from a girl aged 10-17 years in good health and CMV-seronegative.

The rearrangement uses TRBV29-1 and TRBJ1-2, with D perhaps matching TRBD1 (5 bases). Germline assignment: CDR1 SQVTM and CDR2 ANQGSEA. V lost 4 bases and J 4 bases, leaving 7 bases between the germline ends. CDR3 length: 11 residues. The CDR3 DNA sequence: TGCAGCGTTGGTGACAGCTATGGCTACACCTTC. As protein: CSVGDSYGYTF.

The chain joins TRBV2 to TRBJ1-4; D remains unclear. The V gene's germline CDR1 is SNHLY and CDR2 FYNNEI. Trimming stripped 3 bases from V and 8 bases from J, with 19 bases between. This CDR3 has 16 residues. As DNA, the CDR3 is TGTGCCAGCAGTGACGAAGAGGGCAAGAGGGAAGAAAAACTGTTTTTT. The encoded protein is CASSDEEGKREEKLFF.